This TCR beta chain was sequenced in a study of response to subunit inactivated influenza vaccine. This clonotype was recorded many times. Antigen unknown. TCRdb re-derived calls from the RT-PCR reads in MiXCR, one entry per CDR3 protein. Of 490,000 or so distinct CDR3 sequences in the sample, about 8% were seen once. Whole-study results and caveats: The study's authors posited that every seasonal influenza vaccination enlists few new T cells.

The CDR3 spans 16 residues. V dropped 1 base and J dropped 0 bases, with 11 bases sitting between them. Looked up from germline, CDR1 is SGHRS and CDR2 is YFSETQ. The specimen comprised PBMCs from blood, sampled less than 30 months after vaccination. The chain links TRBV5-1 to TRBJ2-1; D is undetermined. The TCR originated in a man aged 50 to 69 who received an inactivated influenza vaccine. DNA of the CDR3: TGCGCCAGCAGCTTGACTCGGGCTTCCTCCTACAATGAGCAGTTCTTC. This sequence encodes CASSLTRASSYNEQFF.